This TCR beta chain was found in a study of blood T cell repertoires in COVID-19. About the research overall: Acute and convalescent COVID-19 samples came from the United States, Italy and Spain.

The CDR3 is 12 amino acids. Deletions cut 7 bases from V and 6 bases from J, with 9 bases between. The V gene's germline CDR1 is ENHRY and CDR2 SYGVKD. Each participant's cohort was designated according to participant-reported clinical history. Profiled with immunoSEQ multiplex PCR; TCRdb holds only in-frame clones, not every one. The sample carries over 250,000 clones, around 92% recorded once. Sequenced material: PBMCs or T cells enriched from blood (not recorded which). The clonotype comes from an older woman who had recovered from COVID-19. The chain uses TRBV10-3 and TRBJ2-2; D is undetermined. The CDR3 coding sequence is TGTGCCATCACTAACCCCTCCGGGGAGCTGTTTTTT. This translates into CAITNPSGELFF.